This T cell receptor beta chain is from a study of blood T cell repertoires in COVID-19. Study in general: The United States, Italy and Spain provided the acute and convalescent COVID-19 samples.

In the original workflow: It was from reference gene primer amplification that nucleated cell counts were estimated. Generated by immunoSEQ multiplex PCR, the TCRdb table keeps only in-frame clones and is missing some. V, J and clone size were drawn from that table, and D and trimming were deduced from the DNA. The sample consists of fewer than 350,000 clones, approximately 90% of them appearing once. Ages ranged from about 18 to 89 years, with residence in 24 US areas. Cohorts were assigned according to the clinical history that participants reported. The CDR3 has 13 residues. Looked up from germline, CDR1 is MGHDK and CDR2 is SYGVNS. V was trimmed by 6 bases and J by 4 bases, leaving 12 bases between them.

The chain is built from TRBV25-1 and TRBJ1-2, with a tentative D call TRBD1 (6 bases). The specimen sequenced was PBMCs or T cells enriched from blood (not recorded which). The clonotype was recovered from a woman in her thirties or forties with acute COVID-19. The CDR3 bases are TGTGCCAGCAGGGACAGCGGACCCTATGGCTACACCTTC. Translating it yields CASRDSGPYGYTF.